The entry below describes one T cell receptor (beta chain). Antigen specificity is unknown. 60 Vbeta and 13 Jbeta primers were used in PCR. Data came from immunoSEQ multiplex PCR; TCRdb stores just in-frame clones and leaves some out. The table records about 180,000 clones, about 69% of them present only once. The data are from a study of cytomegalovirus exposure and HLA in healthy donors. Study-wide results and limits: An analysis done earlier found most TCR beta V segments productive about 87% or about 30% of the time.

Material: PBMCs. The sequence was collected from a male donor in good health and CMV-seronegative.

CDR3 residues: CASSVFSGEISYEQYF. The CDR3 nucleotides are TGTGCCAGCAGTGTTTTTAGCGGGGAGATCTCCTACGAGCAGTACTTC. The chain links TRBV6-1 to TRBJ2-7, with 8 bases fitting TRBD2. Germline CDR1 reads MNHNS; CDR2 reads SASEGT. V shed 4 bases, J shed 0 bases, and the junction held 8 bases outside the gene matches. The CDR3 loop spans 16 amino acids.